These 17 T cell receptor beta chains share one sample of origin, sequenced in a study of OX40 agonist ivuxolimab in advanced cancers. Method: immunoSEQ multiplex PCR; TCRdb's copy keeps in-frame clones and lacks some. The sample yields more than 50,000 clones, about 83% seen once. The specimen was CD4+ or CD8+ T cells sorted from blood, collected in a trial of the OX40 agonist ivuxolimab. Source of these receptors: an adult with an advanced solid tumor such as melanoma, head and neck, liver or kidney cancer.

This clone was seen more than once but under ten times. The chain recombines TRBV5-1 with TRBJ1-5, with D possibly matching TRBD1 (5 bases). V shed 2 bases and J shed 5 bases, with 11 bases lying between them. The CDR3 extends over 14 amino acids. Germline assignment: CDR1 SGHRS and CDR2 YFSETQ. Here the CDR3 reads CASSFRGEDQPQHF. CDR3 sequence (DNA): TGCGCCAGCAGCTTTCGAGGGGAGGATCAGCCCCAGCATTTT.

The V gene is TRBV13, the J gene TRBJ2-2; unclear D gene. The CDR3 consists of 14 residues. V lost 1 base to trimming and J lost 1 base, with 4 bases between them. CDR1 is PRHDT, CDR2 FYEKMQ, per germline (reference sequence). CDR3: CASSLVGNTGELFF. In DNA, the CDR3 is TGTGCCAGCAGCTTAGTAGGGAACACCGGGGAGCTGTTTTTT. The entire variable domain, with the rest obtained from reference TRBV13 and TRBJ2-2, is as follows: AAGVIQSPRHLIKEKRETATLKCYPIPRHDTVYWYQQGPGQDPQFLISFYEKMQSDKGSIPDRFSAQQFSDYHSELNMSSLELGDSALYFCASSLVGNTGELFFGEGSRLTVL.

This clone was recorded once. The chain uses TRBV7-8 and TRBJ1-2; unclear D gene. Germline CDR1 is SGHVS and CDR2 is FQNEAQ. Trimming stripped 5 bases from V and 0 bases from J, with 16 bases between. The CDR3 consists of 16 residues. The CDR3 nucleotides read TGTGCCAGCAGCCCCCAAGAGCCCGGAGCTAACTATGGCTACACCTTC. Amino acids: CASSPQEPGANYGYTF.

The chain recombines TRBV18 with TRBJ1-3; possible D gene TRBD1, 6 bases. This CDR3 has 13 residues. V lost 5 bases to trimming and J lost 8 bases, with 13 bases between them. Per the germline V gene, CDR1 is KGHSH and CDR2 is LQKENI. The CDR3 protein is CASSTTEGDTIYF. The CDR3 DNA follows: TGTGCCAGCTCAACGACAGAGGGGGACACCATATATTTT.

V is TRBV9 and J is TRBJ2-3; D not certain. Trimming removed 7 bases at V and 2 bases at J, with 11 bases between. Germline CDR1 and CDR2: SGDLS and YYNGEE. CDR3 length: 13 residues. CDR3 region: CASGPPHTDTQYF. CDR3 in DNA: TGTGCCAGCGGACCTCCTCACACAGATACGCAGTATTTT.

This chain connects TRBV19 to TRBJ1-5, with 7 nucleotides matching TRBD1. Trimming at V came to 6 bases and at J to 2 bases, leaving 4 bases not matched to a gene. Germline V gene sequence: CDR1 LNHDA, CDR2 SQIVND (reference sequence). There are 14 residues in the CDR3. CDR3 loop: CASSYTGGNQPQHF. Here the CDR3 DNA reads TGTGCCAGTAGCTACACAGGGGGCAATCAGCCCCAGCATTTT.

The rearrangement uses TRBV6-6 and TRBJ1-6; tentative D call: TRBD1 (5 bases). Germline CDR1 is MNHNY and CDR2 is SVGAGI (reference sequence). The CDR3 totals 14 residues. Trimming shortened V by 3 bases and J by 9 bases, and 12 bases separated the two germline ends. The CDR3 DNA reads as TGTGCCAGCAGTTATCTACAGGCAAGTTCACCCCTCCACTTT. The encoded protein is CASSYLQASSPLHF.

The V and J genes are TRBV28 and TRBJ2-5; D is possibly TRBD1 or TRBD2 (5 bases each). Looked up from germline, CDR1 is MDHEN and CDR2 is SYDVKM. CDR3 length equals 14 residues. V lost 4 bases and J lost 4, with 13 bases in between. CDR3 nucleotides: TGTGCCAGCAGTTCTTTCGGGACGCCAGAGACCCAGTACTTC. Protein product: CASSSFGTPETQYF. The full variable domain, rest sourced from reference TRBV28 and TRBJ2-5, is DVKVTQSSRYLVKRTGEKVFLECVQDMDHENMFWYRQDPGLGLRLIYFSYDVKMKEKGDIPEGYSVSREKKERFSLILESASTNQTSMYLCASSSFGTPETQYFGPGTRLLVL.

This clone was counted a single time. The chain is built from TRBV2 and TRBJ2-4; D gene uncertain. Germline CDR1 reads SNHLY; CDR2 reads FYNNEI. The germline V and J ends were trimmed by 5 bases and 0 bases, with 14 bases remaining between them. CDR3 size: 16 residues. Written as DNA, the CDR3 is TGTGCCAGCAGTCCGAGATCCGCGTTAGCCAAAAACATTCAGTACTTC. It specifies CASSPRSALAKNIQYF.

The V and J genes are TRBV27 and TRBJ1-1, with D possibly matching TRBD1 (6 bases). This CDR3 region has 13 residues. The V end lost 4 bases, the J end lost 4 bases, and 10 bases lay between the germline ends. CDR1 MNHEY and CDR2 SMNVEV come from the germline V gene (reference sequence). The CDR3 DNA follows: TGTGCCAGCAGTTCCAACAGGGCCACTGAAGCTTTCTTT. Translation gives CASSSNRATEAFF.

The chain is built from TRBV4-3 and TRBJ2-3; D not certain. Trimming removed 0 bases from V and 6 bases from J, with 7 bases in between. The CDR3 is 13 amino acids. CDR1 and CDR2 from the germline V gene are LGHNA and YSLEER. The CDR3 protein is CASSQDRYDTQYF. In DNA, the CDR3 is TGCGCCAGCAGCCAAGATCGTTATGATACGCAGTATTTT.

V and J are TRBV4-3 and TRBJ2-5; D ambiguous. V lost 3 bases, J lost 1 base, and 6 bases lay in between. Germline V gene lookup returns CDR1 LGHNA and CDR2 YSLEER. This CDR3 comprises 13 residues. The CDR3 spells CASSHNSQETQYF. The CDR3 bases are TGCGCCAGCAGCCACAACAGCCAAGAGACCCAGTACTTC.

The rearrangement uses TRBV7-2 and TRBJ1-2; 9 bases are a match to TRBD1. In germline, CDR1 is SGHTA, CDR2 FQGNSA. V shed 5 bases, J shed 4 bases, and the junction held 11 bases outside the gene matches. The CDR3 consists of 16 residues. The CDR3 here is CASSPASGQGRYGYTF. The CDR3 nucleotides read TGTGCCAGCAGCCCAGCCTCCGGACAGGGGCGCTATGGCTACACCTTC.

The CDR3 sequence is CASSVRRDSNTDTQYF. CDR3 bases: TGTGCCAGCAGCGTACGGAGGGACAGTAACACAGATACGCAGTATTTT. V is TRBV7-9 and J is TRBJ2-3; D might be TRBD1 (7 bases). Germline loops: CDR1 SEHNR, CDR2 FQNEAQ (reference sequence). This CDR3 has 16 residues. With 5 bases removed from V and 2 bases from J, the gap between germline ends came to 17 bases.

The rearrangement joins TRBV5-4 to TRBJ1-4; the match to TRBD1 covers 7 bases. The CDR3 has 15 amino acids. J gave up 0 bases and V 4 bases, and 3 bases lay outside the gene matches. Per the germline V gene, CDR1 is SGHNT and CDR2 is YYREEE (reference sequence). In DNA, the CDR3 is TGTGCCAGCAGCGCCACAGGGGCAACTAATGAAAAACTGTTTTTT. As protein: CASSATGATNEKLFF.

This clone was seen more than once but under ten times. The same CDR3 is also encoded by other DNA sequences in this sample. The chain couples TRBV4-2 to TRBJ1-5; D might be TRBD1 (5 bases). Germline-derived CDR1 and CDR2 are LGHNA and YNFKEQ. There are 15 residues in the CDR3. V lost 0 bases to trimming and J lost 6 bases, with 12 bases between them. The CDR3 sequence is CASSQEARVGQPQHF. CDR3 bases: TGTGCCAGCAGCCAAGAAGCCAGGGTAGGTCAGCCCCAGCATTTT.

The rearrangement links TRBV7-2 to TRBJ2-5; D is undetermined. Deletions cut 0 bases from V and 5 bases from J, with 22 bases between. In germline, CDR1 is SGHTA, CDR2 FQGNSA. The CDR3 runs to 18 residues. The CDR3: CASSLALQRNLMGETQYF. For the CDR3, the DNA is TGTGCCAGCAGCTTAGCGCTCCAGAGAAACCTCATGGGGGAGACCCAGTACTTC.